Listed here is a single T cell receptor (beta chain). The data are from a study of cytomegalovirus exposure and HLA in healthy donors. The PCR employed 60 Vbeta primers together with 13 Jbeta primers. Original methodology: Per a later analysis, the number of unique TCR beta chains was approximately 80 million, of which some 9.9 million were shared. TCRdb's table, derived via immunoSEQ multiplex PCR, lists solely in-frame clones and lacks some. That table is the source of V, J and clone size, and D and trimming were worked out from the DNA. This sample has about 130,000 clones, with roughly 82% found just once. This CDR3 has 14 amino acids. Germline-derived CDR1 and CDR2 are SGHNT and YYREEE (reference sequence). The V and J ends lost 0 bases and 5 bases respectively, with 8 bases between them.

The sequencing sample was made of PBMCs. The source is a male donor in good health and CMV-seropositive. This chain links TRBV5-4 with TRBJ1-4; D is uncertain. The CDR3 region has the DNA TGTGCCAGCAGCTTGGGCGGGTTAAATGAAAAACTGTTTTTT. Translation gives CASSLGGLNEKLFF.